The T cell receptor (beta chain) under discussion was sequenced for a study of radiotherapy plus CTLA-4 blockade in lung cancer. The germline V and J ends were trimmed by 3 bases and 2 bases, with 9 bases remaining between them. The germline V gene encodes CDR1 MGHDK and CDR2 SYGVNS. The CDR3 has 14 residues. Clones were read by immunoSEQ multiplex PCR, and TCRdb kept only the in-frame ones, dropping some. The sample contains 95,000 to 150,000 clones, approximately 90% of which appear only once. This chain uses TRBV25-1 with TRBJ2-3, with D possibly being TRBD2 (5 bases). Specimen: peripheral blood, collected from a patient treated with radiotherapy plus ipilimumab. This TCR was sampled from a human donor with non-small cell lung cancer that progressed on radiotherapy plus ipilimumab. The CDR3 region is CASSEERTTDTQYF. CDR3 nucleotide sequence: TGTGCCAGCAGTGAGGAGCGGACCACAGATACGCAGTATTTT.